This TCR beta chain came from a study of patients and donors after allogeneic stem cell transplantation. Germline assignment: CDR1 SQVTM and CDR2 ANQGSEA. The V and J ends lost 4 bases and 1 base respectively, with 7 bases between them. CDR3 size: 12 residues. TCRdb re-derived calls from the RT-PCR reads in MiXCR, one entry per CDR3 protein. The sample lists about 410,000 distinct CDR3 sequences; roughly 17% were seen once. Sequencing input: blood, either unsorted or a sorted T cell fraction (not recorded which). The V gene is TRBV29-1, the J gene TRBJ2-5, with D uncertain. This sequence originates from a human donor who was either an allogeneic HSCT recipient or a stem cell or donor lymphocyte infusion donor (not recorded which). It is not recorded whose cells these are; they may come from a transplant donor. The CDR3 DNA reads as TGCAGCGTTGGAGTCCCCCAAGAGACCCAGTACTTC. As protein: CSVGVPQETQYF. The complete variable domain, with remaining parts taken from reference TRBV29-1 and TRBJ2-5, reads SAVISQKPSRDICQRGTSLTIQCQVDSQVTMMFWYRQQPGQSLTLIATANQGSEATYESGFVIDKFPISRPNLTFSTLTVSNMSPEDSSIYLCSVGVPQETQYFGPGTRLLVL.